This is a list of T cell receptor beta chains from one sample in a study of beta chain features in type 1 diabetes. The data were produced by immunoSEQ multiplex PCR, yet TCRdb's version contains in-frame clones alone and is incomplete. Found here are about 120,000 clones, around 15% of them singletons; the top ten hold approximately 2.2%. The sample taken for sequencing was central memory CD4+ T cells from blood. The receptors were sampled from a man aged 30 to 45 with type 1 diabetes. Each CDR3 is given with its conserved first and last residue. The D gene is left open where the match is weak. Size is omitted from some rows. Given values are once, few, many or a class for expanded clones.

d_call	clone_size	j_call	v_call	cdr3_aa	cdr3_nt
TRBD1	.	TRBJ2-5	TRBV7-9	CASSLRQGAMGTQYF	TGTGCCAGCAGCTTACGACAGGGGGCGATGGGGACCCAGTACTTC
.	few	TRBJ2-2	TRBV7-2	CASRPRGGELFF	TGTGCCAGCAGGCCCAGGGGCGGGGAGCTGTTTTTT
TRBD1	.	TRBJ2-5	TRBV7-2	CASSSQGSRETQYF	TGTGCCAGCAGCTCACAGGGGTCAAGAGAGACCCAGTACTTC
.	.	TRBJ1-1	TRBV29-1	CSVDLALNTEAFF	TGCAGCGTTGATCTGGCACTTAACACTGAAGCTTTCTTT
TRBD2	few	TRBJ2-1	TRBV2	CASSMGGYEQFF	TGTGCCAGCAGTATGGGGGGGTATGAGCAGTTCTTC
.	few	TRBJ2-3	TRBV7-2	CASSLAAVRDADTQYF	TGTGCCAGCAGCTTAGCGGCGGTCAGGGACGCAGATACGCAGTATTTT
.	few	TRBJ2-1	TRBV29-1	CSVPLGGAQDNEQFF	TGCAGCGTTCCATTAGGGGGGGCGCAAGACAATGAGCAGTTCTTC
.	few	TRBJ2-6	TRBV7-2	CASSLDGFSGANVLTF	TGTGCCAGCAGCTTAGACGGTTTCTCTGGGGCCAACGTCCTGACTTTC
TRBD2	.	TRBJ2-3	TRBV5-4	CASSQTSDDTQYF	TGTGCCAGCAGCCAGACTAGCGATGATACGCAGTATTTT
.	few	TRBJ2-3	TRBV9	CASSVDDSPTDTQYF	TGTGCCAGCAGCGTAGATGACTCCCCCACAGATACGCAGTATTTT
.	.	TRBJ2-3	TRBV28	CASSIRVHTDTQYF	TGTGCCAGCAGTATCAGGGTACACACAGATACGCAGTATTTT
TRBD1	.	TRBJ2-1	TRBV7-2	CASSLADRNYNEQFF	TGTGCCAGCAGCTTAGCGGACAGGAACTACAATGAGCAGTTCTTC
.	.	TRBJ1-1	TRBV7-2	CASSQSWGNTEAFF	TGTGCCAGCAGCCAGAGCTGGGGAAACACTGAAGCTTTCTTT
TRBD1	.	TRBJ2-5	TRBV29-1	CSVAAGTGGETQYF	TGCAGCGTGGCCGCCGGGACAGGAGGGGAGACCCAGTACTTC
.	few	TRBJ2-2	TRBV7-7	CASSPQGPGELFF	TGTGCCAGCAGCCCCCAGGGACCCGGGGAGCTGTTTTTT
TRBD1	many	TRBJ1-2	TRBV7-9	CASSVGQDNYGYTF	TGTGCCAGCAGCGTTGGACAGGACAACTATGGCTACACCTTC
.	few	TRBJ1-2	TRBV29-1	CSVESSGGGYTF	TGCAGCGTTGAATCATCGGGAGGTGGCTACACCTTC
TRBD2	.	TRBJ2-3	TRBV6-5	CASSFRGGLGTDTQYF	TGTGCCAGCAGTTTCCGCGGGGGGTTGGGCACAGATACGCAGTATTTT